This entry lists 32 T cell receptor beta chains sequenced from one sample in a study of T cells in Graves' hyperthyroidism and ophthalmopathy. Researchers took RNA transcripts and amplified the TCR beta CDR3 regions from them. The HTBI primer set was used in a first-round RT-PCR of the TCR CDR3. Using its own MiXCR run on the multiplex PCR reads, TCRdb lists one record per CDR3 protein. The sample has about 840,000 distinct CDR3 sequences; about two fifths are singletons. Sequencing was carried out using blood. These receptors originate from a man between 18 and 35 years old with Graves' hyperthyroidism.

This clonotype came up once. J is TRBJ1-3 and V is TRBV7-2; no clear D gene. This CDR3 has 14 amino acids. The V gene's germline CDR1 is SGHTA and CDR2 FQGNSA. V lost 6 bases to trimming and J lost 0 bases, with 9 bases between them. The CDR3 reads CASSTRDSGNTIYF. Here the CDR3 DNA reads TGTGCCAGCAGTACCCGGGACTCTGGAAACACCATATATTTT.

This clonotype was seen a few times. V and J are TRBV20-1 and TRBJ2-7; D is unresolved. The CDR3 extends over 13 amino acids. V lost 6 bases to trimming and J lost 1 base, with 13 bases between them. The germline gives CDR1 DFQATT, CDR2 SNEGSKA (reference sequence). The CDR3 DNA follows: TGCAGTGCAATCCTCCGAGGTTCCTACGAGCAGTACTTC. Amino acids: CSAILRGSYEQYF.

The chain links TRBV6-5 to TRBJ1-1; D not resolved. Germline CDR1 MNHEY, CDR2 SVGAGI. Trimming removed 4 bases at V and 2 bases at J, with 11 bases between. CDR3 length: 14 amino acids. CDR3 loop: CASSSLYLNTEAFF. The DNA of the CDR3 is TGTGCCAGCAGTTCCCTTTATTTAAACACTGAAGCTTTCTTT.

Points on this clonotype: The junction departs from the called germline gene at one end, perhaps through a read error. The chain employs TRBV25-1 and TRBJ2-7, with a tentative D call TRBD1 (6 bases). CDR3 length equals 15 residues. Germline CDR1 is MGHDK and CDR2 is SYGVNS. CDR3 in DNA: TGCGCCAGCAGCCAAGAAGGGCTAGGGGGCTACGAGCAGTACTTC. Its protein product is CASSQEGLGGYEQYF.

This clonotype is a singleton in its sample. It may be a read error: a sequence one base away is much more abundant. J is TRBJ2-7 and V is TRBV10-3; the D is unclear. Between the trimmed V and J ends, which lost 5 bases and 6 bases, there was a span of 11 bases. The CDR3 extends over 12 amino acids. The germline V gene has CDR1 ENHRY and CDR2 SYGVKD. The CDR3 loop reads CAISNSDREQYF. CDR3 nucleotides: TGTGCCATCAGTAACTCTGATCGCGAGCAGTACTTC.

The V call is TRBV20-1, the J call TRBJ1-1, with a weak D call TRBD1 (5 bases). This CDR3 region has 14 residues. Germline values: CDR1 DFQATT, CDR2 SNEGSKA (reference sequence). The germline V and J ends were trimmed by 0 bases and 6 bases, with 14 bases remaining between them. CDR3 nucleotides: TGCAGTGCTAGAGATTGGGGGGGATGGTCTGAAGCTTTCTTT. It is translated as CSARDWGGWSEAFF.

J is TRBJ2-6 and V is TRBV15, with D uncertain. CDR1 is LNHNV, CDR2 YYDKDF, per germline (reference sequence). The CDR3 totals 15 residues. The ends were cut back, 1 base at V and 11 bases at J, with 15 bases in the middle. CDR3 residues: CATSRVASGIDVLTF. The CDR3 region has the DNA TGTGCCACCAGCAGAGTGGCGAGTGGGATCGACGTCCTGACTTTC.

In regard to this clonotype: This may be a read error: a much more frequent sequence differs by one nucleotide. The chain is built from TRBV11-1 and TRBJ2-5; D ambiguous. The CDR3 runs to 13 residues. V was shortened by 5 bases and J by 5 bases, with 12 bases between the two germline ends. The germline V gene encodes CDR1 SGHAT and CDR2 FQDESV (reference sequence). CDR3 sequence (DNA): TGTGCCAGCAGCGCGGAGAACCGGGAGACCCAGTACTTC. This encodes CASSAENRETQYF.

The CDR3 is CASRGQGLSQPQYF. Here the CDR3 DNA reads TGTGCCAGTAGGGGACAGGGGCTTAGTCAGCCCCAGTACTTC. J is TRBJ2-5 and V is TRBV19, with 10 bases aligning to TRBD1. With V trimmed by 6 bases and J by 9 bases, 10 bases remained unmatched. CDR3 length: 14 amino acids. The germline V gene encodes CDR1 LNHDA and CDR2 SQIVND (reference sequence).

About this clonotype itself: A much larger clone differs by one base, so this may be a read error. The chain joins TRBV5-1 to TRBJ2-7; D unclear. CDR3 length equals 13 residues. CDR1 is SGHRS and CDR2 is YFSETQ in the germline V gene. For the CDR3, the DNA is TGCGCCAGCAGCTTGGAACAGCCCTACGACCAGTACTTC. This translates into CASSLEQPYDQYF.

In its sample, this clonotype was seen once. This may come from a read error, since a much larger clone is one base off. The chain links TRBV25-1 to TRBJ1-1; 8 bases match TRBD1. The CDR3 runs 14 residues. Germline loops: CDR1 MGHDK, CDR2 SYGVNS. As DNA, the CDR3 is TGTGCCAGCAGCGTGACAGGGGACGGGGCTGAAGCTGTCTTT. Translation gives CASSVTGDGAEAVF.

J is TRBJ1-2 and V is TRBV29-1, with TRBD1 as a possible D gene (6 bases). V gave up 0 bases and J gave up 3 bases, with 11 bases separating them. This CDR3 is built from 14 residues. Per germline, CDR1 SQVTM and CDR2 ANQGSEA. Here the CDR3 reads CSVEDPGHDYGYTF. CDR3 DNA: TGCAGCGTTGAAGACCCGGGACACGACTATGGCTACACCTTC.

The genes are TRBV29-1 and TRBJ2-7, with a tentative D call TRBD2 (5 bases). Germline assignment: CDR1 SQVTM and CDR2 ANQGSEA. V was cut by 8 bases and J by 5 bases, with 16 bases left in between. CDR3 size: 12 residues. The CDR3 sequence: CSPGVVRDEQYF. DNA of the CDR3: TGCAGCCCCGGGGTCGTGCGCGACGAGCAGTACTTC.

A remark on this clonotype: A much larger clone differs by one base, so this may be a read error. The chain is built from TRBV9 and TRBJ1-1, with D possibly being TRBD1 (5 bases). Germline lookup yields CDR1 SGDLS and CDR2 YYNGEE. This CDR3 has 14 amino acids. The ends were cut back, 7 bases at V and 1 base at J, with 14 bases in the middle. CDR3 amino acids: CASGAGTENTEAFF. Written as DNA, the CDR3 is TGTGCCAGCGGCGCAGGGACGGAGAACACTGAAGCTTTCTTT.

Comment on this clonotype: A much larger clone sits a single nucleotide away, making a read error possible. The chain employs TRBV7-9 and TRBJ1-1, with D possibly being TRBD1 (5 bases). Germline-derived CDR1 and CDR2 are SEHNR and FQNEAQ (reference sequence). Trimming took 7 bases from V and 10 from J, leaving 16 bases between them. CDR3 size: 12 residues. The CDR3 region is CASKQVYLGAFF. The CDR3 coding sequence is TGTGCCAGCAAACAGGTCTACCTAGGAGCTTTCTTT.

V is TRBV7-9 and J is TRBJ1-5; a weak D match, TRBD1 (5 bases). Germline loops: CDR1 SEHNR, CDR2 FQNEAQ (reference sequence). The CDR3 sequence is 17 residues long. V was pared by 5 bases and J by 5 bases, with 22 bases between. The CDR3 loop is CASSPEVGRQGYQPQHF. The CDR3 region has the DNA TGTGCCAGCAGCCCAGAGGTGGGTCGGCAGGGCTATCAGCCCCAGCATTTT.

This clonotype was recorded many times. One junction end disagrees with the germline gene, perhaps due to a read error. The J gene is TRBJ1-1, the V gene TRBV5-1; TRBD1 might be the D (6 bases). This CDR3 is built from 13 residues. Germline assignment: CDR1 SGHRS and CDR2 YFSETQ. The DNA for the CDR3 is TGCGCCAGCACCTTGGAACAGGGCGCTGAAGCTTTCTTT. As protein: CASTLEQGAEAFF.

This clonotype was counted a few times. This chain uses TRBV12-5 with TRBJ1-4, with D uncertain. The CDR3 contains 12 residues. Germline CDR1 reads LGHNT; CDR2 reads FRNRAP. V was trimmed by 4 bases and J by 7 bases, leaving 7 bases between them. In nucleotides, the CDR3 is TGTGCTAGTGGTTCTCGTACTGAAAAACTGTTTTTT. Protein sequence: CASGSRTEKLFF.

The chain is built from TRBV6-5 and TRBJ1-4, with D tentatively TRBD1 (5 bases). CDR1 is MNHEY and CDR2 is SVGAGI in the germline V gene. The CDR3 has 15 residues. V was clipped by 2 bases and J by 4 bases, with 11 bases between them. The CDR3 here is CASSYRQGHNEKLFF. CDR3 sequence (DNA): TGTGCCAGCAGTTACCGGCAGGGTCATAATGAAAAACTGTTTTTT.

This rearrangement joins TRBV10-3 to TRBJ1-1; TRBD1 aligns across 7 bases. The junction had 8 bases not matched to a gene; V was cut back by 6 bases and J by 4 bases. The CDR3 is 14 amino acids. Per the germline V gene, CDR1 is ENHRY and CDR2 is SYGVKD. The CDR3 sequence is CAIRYLTGSTEAFF. DNA of the CDR3: TGTGCCATCAGGTACCTGACAGGGAGCACTGAAGCTTTCTTT.

This sequence joins TRBV4-1 and TRBJ2-5; D might be TRBD2 (7 bases). Germline values: CDR1 MGHRA, CDR2 YSYEKL. Trimming took off 1 base at V and 4 bases at J, with 16 bases between the two ends. The CDR3 totals 16 residues. Here the CDR3 reads CASSQGGAGAPETQYF. The CDR3 DNA is TGCGCCAGCAGCCAAGGTGGGGCGGGGGCACCAGAGACCCAGTACTTC.

The chain is built from TRBV9 and TRBJ2-2, with 8 bases aligning to TRBD1. The germline gives CDR1 SGDLS, CDR2 YYNGEE. This CDR3 is built from 16 residues. Germline trimming cut 0 bases from V and 6 bases from J; bases unmatched to any gene: 7. The CDR3 DNA sequence: TGTGCCAGCAGCGTAGGGGACAGGTCGTTCCCCGGGGAGCTGTTTTTT. Translated: CASSVGDRSFPGELFF. Full variable domain (rest looked up from reference TRBV9 and TRBJ2-2): DSGVTQTPKHLITATGQRVTLRCSPRSGDLSVYWYQQSLDQGLQFLIQYYNGEERAKGNILERFSAQQFPDLHSELNLSSLELGDSALYFCASSVGDRSFPGELFFGEGSRLTVL.

The rearrangement joins TRBV7-9 to TRBJ1-2, with D perhaps TRBD1 (5 bases). V lost 2 bases, J lost 2 bases, and 15 bases lay in between. Germline values: CDR1 SEHNR, CDR2 FQNEAQ (reference sequence). The CDR3 consists of 16 residues. The CDR3 is CASSLNLDGGNYGYTF. CDR3 nucleotide sequence: TGTGCCAGCAGCTTAAATCTAGATGGGGGGAACTATGGCTACACCTTC.

This clonotype was counted ten times or more. The gene calls are TRBV19 and TRBJ1-1; weak D call: TRBD1 (5 bases). V was clipped by 5 bases and J by 2 bases, with 12 bases between them. Germline loops: CDR1 LNHDA, CDR2 SQIVND (reference sequence). This CDR3 has 14 amino acids. In nucleotides, the CDR3 is TGTGCCAGTAGTCCATGGGGGGAAAACACTGAAGCTTTCTTT. Amino acids: CASSPWGENTEAFF.

This clonotype was observed many times. CDR3: CAISGNPEGETQYF. The CDR3 nucleotides are TGTGCCATCAGTGGAAATCCGGAGGGCGAGACCCAGTACTTC. The chain recombines TRBV10-3 with TRBJ2-5; TRBD2 might be the D (6 bases). Trimming shortened V by 4 bases and J by 5 bases, and 14 bases separated the two germline ends. CDR1 is ENHRY, CDR2 SYGVKD, per germline. The CDR3 extends over 14 amino acids.

This clonotype was detected only a few times. The CDR3 reads CASHRTSGGDTQYF. Written as DNA, the CDR3 is TGTGCCAGCCATAGGACTAGCGGAGGAGATACGCAGTATTTT. This chain uses TRBV12-3 or TRBV12-4 with TRBJ2-3, with 10 bases matching TRBD2. V shed 8 bases, J shed 5 bases, and the junction held 7 bases outside the gene matches. The CDR3 totals 14 residues.

Many counts were recorded for this clonotype. The chain has TRBV15 and TRBJ2-2, with D possibly being TRBD1 (5 bases). The V end lost 7 bases, the J end lost 5 bases, and 5 bases lay between the germline ends. The CDR3 is 11 residues long. The germline V gene has CDR1 LNHNV and CDR2 YYDKDF (reference sequence). The CDR3 reads CATKGTGELFF. DNA for the CDR3: TGTGCCACCAAGGGGACCGGGGAGCTGTTTTTT.

In its sample, this clonotype was seen many times. The chain joins TRBV20-1 to TRBJ2-5, with D possibly being TRBD1 (5 bases). Germline CDR1 reads DFQATT; CDR2 reads SNEGSKA (reference sequence). The CDR3 loop spans 14 amino acids. Trimming removed 0 bases from V and 2 bases from J, with 10 bases in between. This chain's CDR3 is CSAREGREQETQYF. Written as DNA, the CDR3 is TGCAGTGCTAGAGAGGGCAGGGAACAAGAGACCCAGTACTTC.

This clonotype was detected a few times. This chain connects TRBV9 to TRBJ1-5, with D maybe TRBD1 (6 bases). Trimming stripped 4 bases from V and 7 bases from J, with 18 bases between. The length of the CDR3 is 15 residues. Per the germline V gene, CDR1 is SGDLS and CDR2 is YYNGEE. CDR3 sequence reads: CASSPRQARKQPQHF. The DNA for the CDR3 is TGTGCCAGCAGCCCGAGACAGGCCCGTAAACAGCCCCAGCATTTT. Full variable domain (remainder filled in from reference TRBV9 and TRBJ1-5): DSGVTQTPKHLITATGQRVTLRCSPRSGDLSVYWYQQSLDQGLQFLIQYYNGEERAKGNILERFSAQQFPDLHSELNLSSLELGDSALYFCASSPRQARKQPQHFGDGTRLSIL.

The chain joins TRBV29-1 to TRBJ2-7; D perhaps matches TRBD2 (5 bases). V was cut by 8 bases and J by 3 bases, with 17 bases left in between. The CDR3 runs 13 residues. CDR1 is SQVTM and CDR2 is ANQGSEA in the germline V gene. The CDR3 here is CSLNLLDIYEQYF. The CDR3 DNA sequence: TGCAGCTTAAACTTACTAGATATCTACGAGCAGTACTTC.

The genes are TRBV19 and TRBJ1-5; D is unresolved. This CDR3 is 14 amino acids long. Germline V gene data show CDR1 as LNHDA and CDR2 as SQIVND (reference sequence). V lost 3 bases and J lost 3, with 9 bases in between. The CDR3 bases are TGTGCCAGTAGTATTGCACAGATCAATCAGCCCCAGCATTTT. This translates into CASSIAQINQPQHF. Variable domain in full (rest from reference TRBV19 and TRBJ1-5): DGGITQSPKYLFRKEGQNVTLSCEQNLNHDAMYWYRQDPGQGLRLIYYSQIVNDFQKGDIAEGYSVSREKKESFPLTVTSAQKNPTAFYLCASSIAQINQPQHFGDGTRLSIL.

The V call is TRBV7-9, the J call TRBJ2-7, with a weak D call TRBD2 (5 bases). There are 13 residues in the CDR3. Trimming removed 3 bases from V and 7 bases from J, with 13 bases in between. Germline V lookup: CDR1 SEHNR, CDR2 FQNEAQ (reference sequence). CDR3 loop: CASSFERMAEQYF. Written as DNA, the CDR3 is TGTGCCAGCAGCTTTGAGCGGATGGCAGAGCAGTACTTC.